This T cell receptor (beta chain) was retrieved from a study of long-term antiretroviral therapy in people with HIV. The V end lost 5 bases, the J end lost 2 bases, and 7 bases lay between the germline ends. CDR3 length: 12 amino acids. Germline loops: CDR1 SNHLY, CDR2 FYNNEI. With survey level as its setting, the immunoSEQ assay was v3.0. Clones were sequenced by immunoSEQ multiplex PCR, and TCRdb holds only the in-frame ones, with some missing. The data show some 35,000 clones, with about 94% seen just once and 3% to 4% held by the top ten. The source is a woman between 45 and 65 years old with HIV. The V call is TRBV2, the J call TRBJ2-7, with D possibly called TRBD1 or TRBD2 (5 bases each). The sequences come from unsorted PBMCs, collected about 5.1 years after starting antiretroviral therapy. The CDR3 here is CASSRDPYEQYF. In DNA form, the CDR3 reads TGTGCCAGCAGTCGGGACCCCTACGAGCAGTACTTC.